What follows are 4 T cell receptor beta chains derived from one specimen sequenced in a study of cytomegalovirus exposure and HLA in healthy donors. The method was immunoSEQ multiplex PCR; TCRdb's version includes in-frame clones alone and lacks a portion of them. The sample yields some 50,000 clones, 85% to 95% seen once. The sequencing sample was made of PBMCs. All receptors derive from a woman between 18 and 29 years old in good health and CMV-seronegative.

The genes are TRBV9 and TRBJ1-2; D perhaps matches TRBD1 (6 bases). Trimming removed 4 bases from V and 2 bases from J, with 15 bases in between. The CDR3 has 15 amino acids. The V gene's germline CDR1 is SGDLS and CDR2 YYNGEE. DNA of the CDR3: TGTGCCAGCAGCCCCTGGGGGCAGGGGAACTATGGCTACACCTTC. As protein: CASSPWGQGNYGYTF.

V usage is TRBV7-2 and J usage is TRBJ2-2; 16 nucleotides agree with TRBD2. Germline V gives CDR1 SGHTA, CDR2 FQGNSA. This CDR3 region has 16 residues. V was clipped by 5 bases and J by 10 bases; unmatched bases: 7. CDR3 sequence reads: CASSAGTSGRVSELFF. The CDR3 DNA follows: TGTGCCAGCAGCGCGGGGACTAGCGGGAGGGTCTCGGAGCTGTTTTTT.

This clone was recorded a few times. V is TRBV27 and J is TRBJ1-1, with D hard to call. The germline gives CDR1 MNHEY, CDR2 SMNVEV (reference sequence). The CDR3 contains 13 residues. V was cut by 1 base and J by 1 base, with 4 bases left in between. CDR3 DNA: TGTGCCAGCAGTTTATGGCAGAACACTGAAGCTTTCTTT. This encodes CASSLWQNTEAFF.

Here the CDR3 DNA reads TGCGCCAGCAGCATAAGGACAGCTGATGACTCTGGGGCCAACGTCCTGACTTTC. Translated: CASSIRTADDSGANVLTF. The chain combines TRBV5-1 with TRBJ2-6; D perhaps matches TRBD1 (6 bases). The V end lost 4 bases, the J end lost 0 bases, and 17 bases lay between the germline ends. The CDR3 loop spans 18 amino acids. Germline V lookup: CDR1 SGHRS, CDR2 YFSETQ.